This T cell receptor (beta chain) is from a study of T cell responses to AZD1222 COVID-19 vaccine. Overall study: Second-dose timings of about 4 or about 12 weeks were pooled.

The assay was immunoSEQ multiplex PCR, and TCRdb's table has in-frame clones only and misses some. Of around 94,000 clones in the sample, roughly 84% were seen once. Per the germline V gene, CDR1 is GTSNPN and CDR2 is SVGIG (reference sequence). With V trimmed by 3 bases and J by 0 bases, 7 bases remained unmatched. CDR3 length: 15 residues. Sequencing was performed on peripheral blood, taken on day 0 of AZD1222 vaccination. The gene calls are TRBV30 and TRBJ1-1; the match to TRBD1 covers 7 bases. The sequence derives from an adult in good health. CDR3 sequence (DNA): TGTGCCTGGAGAGGGGGACAGATAATGAACACTGAAGCTTTCTTT. Its translation is CAWRGGQIMNTEAFF. Together with reference TRBV30 and TRBJ1-1, the CDR3 gives the full variable domain: SQTIHQWPATLVQPVGSPLSLECTVEGTSNPNLYWYRQAAGRGLQLLFYSVGIGQISSEVPQNLSASRPQDRQFILSSKKLLLSDSGFYLCAWRGGQIMNTEAFFGQGTRLTVV.